This TCR beta chain was profiled in a study of tumor-infiltrating lymphocytes in localized non-small cell lung cancer. As to this clone: Its antigen is as yet unknown.

TCRdb's table, derived via immunoSEQ multiplex PCR, lists solely in-frame clones and lacks some. The sample holds about 10,000 clones; around 85% are singletons and the top ten take 7% to 9.5%. Study results and caveats: Available tissue quantity limited TCR sequencing to a patient subset.

Germline V CDR1 and CDR2: SGHRS, YFSETQ. The ends were cut back, 0 bases at V and 5 bases at J, with 8 bases in the middle. The CDR3 spans 13 residues. This clonotype originated in a human donor with non-small cell lung cancer. The rearrangement joins TRBV5-1 to TRBJ1-1; unclear D gene. Sequencing input: uninvolved lung tissue not adjacent to the tumor. Written as DNA, the CDR3 is TGCGCCAGCAGCTTGGACCCGTGGACTGAAGCTTTCTTT. This encodes CASSLDPWTEAFF.